A single sample gave rise to the 23 T cell receptor beta chains below, sequenced in a study of CXCR3-negative and CXCR3-positive naive CD8 T cells. UMI-labeled TRB cDNA libraries were prepared by 5' RACE. TCRdb re-called the 5' RACE reads and gives one entry per CDR3 protein, without DNA. In total, the table holds over 100,000 distinct CDR3 sequences. Sequencing used naive CXCR3- CD8+ T cells from blood. Subset specified: CD45RO-CCR7+CD27+CD95- naive CD8+ T cells lacking CXCR3 (TNR3-). Receptors originate from a human donor in good health. Some clones in this sample may be carry-over from other donors' samples.

The V gene is TRBV20-1, the J gene TRBJ2-1. The CDR3 runs to 13 residues. Germline V gene lookup returns CDR1 DFQATT and CDR2 SNEGSKA (reference sequence). The CDR3 here is CSARALLAIEQFF.

This chain joins TRBV29-1 and TRBJ2-5; checking the TCRdb D call of TRBD2 is not possible without DNA. The CDR3 loop spans 13 amino acids. Per the germline V gene, CDR1 is SQVTM and CDR2 is ANQGSEA. CDR3: CSVVAGLDGAQYF.

This sequence joins TRBV6-5 and TRBJ1-1; TCRdb designates TRBD1, a call that cannot be tested without DNA. The CDR3 contains 16 residues. The germline V gene has CDR1 MNHEY and CDR2 SVGAGI. CDR3 loop: CASSLGTGGTRTEAFF.

This chain links TRBV19 with TRBJ1-3; TCRdb picks TRBD1, but there is no DNA to check that call. The CDR3 consists of 14 residues. Germline assignment: CDR1 LNHDA and CDR2 SQIVND (reference sequence). The CDR3 sequence is CASSALGQGNTIYF.

V usage is TRBV4-1 and J usage is TRBJ2-7; TCRdb picks TRBD1, but there is no DNA to check that call. Germline assignment: CDR1 MGHRA and CDR2 YSYEKL. The CDR3 length is 14 residues. CDR3 loop: CASSQLTGGYEQYF.

The chain joins TRBV6-5 to TRBJ2-1; TCRdb selects TRBD1, and the lack of DNA leaves this call unchecked. Looked up from germline, CDR1 is MNHEY and CDR2 is SVGAGI. The CDR3 is 15 residues long. The CDR3 loop is CASSSGGIAYNEQFF.

This chain uses TRBV4-3 with TRBJ2-5; without DNA, the TCRdb call of TRBD1 cannot be checked. This CDR3 is 15 amino acids long. Germline CDR1 LGHNA, CDR2 YSLEER. The CDR3 here is CASSHGWGAEETQYF.

The rearrangement joins TRBV6-2 or TRBV6-3 to TRBJ2-4; TCRdb lists TRBD2, though no DNA is available to test this call. The CDR3 extends over 18 amino acids. CDR1 is MNHEY, CDR2 SVGEGT, per germline. CDR3 in amino acids: CASRSPLGLNLAKNIQYF.

The CDR3 here is CASSPAPVRAADTQYF. The chain couples TRBV27 to TRBJ2-3; no DNA is available, so the TRBD1 call from TCRdb remains unchecked. CDR3 length: 16 residues. CDR1 is MNHEY and CDR2 is SMNVEV in the germline V gene (reference sequence).

V gene TRBV12-3 or TRBV12-4 combines with J gene TRBJ2-7; TCRdb proposes TRBD2, but this gene call is untestable without DNA. This CDR3 has 14 residues. CDR3 sequence reads: CASSPGLAPGEQYF.

The CDR3 reads CASSPTTGGSADTQYF. This chain joins TRBV7-2 and TRBJ2-3; with no DNA, the TCRdb D assignment of TRBD2 cannot be verified. The germline CDR1 and CDR2 sequences are SGHTA and FQGNSA. The CDR3 spans 16 residues.

The chain is built from TRBV14 and TRBJ1-1. This CDR3 spans 12 amino acids. Germline CDR1 and CDR2: SGHDN and FVKESK. The CDR3 is CASSHDRIEAFF. The full variable domain, with the rest looked up from reference TRBV14 and TRBJ1-1, is EAGVTQFPSHSVIEKGQTVTLRCDPISGHDNLYWYRRVMGKEIKFLLHFVKESKQDESGMPNNRFLAERTGGTYSTLKVQPAELEDSGVYFCASSHDRIEAFFGQGTRLTVV.

This rearrangement joins TRBV5-5 to TRBJ2-7. The CDR3 covers 13 residues. Per germline, CDR1 SGHKS and CDR2 YYEKEE (reference sequence). CDR3 protein: CASSLDIFDEQYF.

V gene TRBV27 combines with J gene TRBJ2-5. The germline CDR1 and CDR2 sequences are MNHEY and SMNVEV (reference sequence). The CDR3 sequence is 17 residues long. The CDR3 loop reads CASSLTSLFPTQETQYF.

The gene calls are TRBV13 and TRBJ2-7; checking the TCRdb D call of TRBD1 is not possible without DNA. Germline V gene data show CDR1 as PRHDT and CDR2 as FYEKMQ (reference sequence). This CDR3 is built from 15 residues. CDR3 loop: CASTRGGAGTGEQYF.

The V and J genes are TRBV5-6 and TRBJ2-1; TCRdb selects TRBD1, and the lack of DNA leaves this call unchecked. The germline V gene has CDR1 SGHDT and CDR2 YYEEEE. The CDR3 consists of 15 residues. This chain's CDR3 is CASSLPSGGYNEQFF.

The chain has TRBV5-6 and TRBJ2-5. This CDR3 region has 13 residues. CDR1 is SGHDT and CDR2 is YYEEEE in the germline V gene. CDR3 sequence: CASSKPYQETQYF. The full variable domain, completed using reference TRBV5-6 and TRBJ2-5, is DAGVTQSPTHLIKTRGQQVTLRCSPKSGHDTVSWYQQALGQGPQFIFQYYEEEERQRGNFPDRFSGHQFPNYSSELNVNALLLGDSALYLCASSKPYQETQYFGPGTRLLVL.

The chain has TRBV29-1 and TRBJ2-3; no DNA is available, so the TRBD1 call from TCRdb remains unchecked. The length of the CDR3 is 14 residues. Germline CDR1 and CDR2: SQVTM and ANQGSEA. The chain's CDR3 is CSVSGQGTGDTQYF.

The chain combines TRBV29-1 with TRBJ1-4. The CDR3 contains 11 residues. Germline V lookup: CDR1 SQVTM, CDR2 ANQGSEA. The chain's CDR3 is CSVEDREKLFF. Looking up the rest from reference TRBV29-1 and TRBJ1-4 gives the full variable domain: SAVISQKPSRDICQRGTSLTIQCQVDSQVTMMFWYRQQPGQSLTLIATANQGSEATYESGFVIDKFPISRPNLTFSTLTVSNMSPEDSSIYLCSVEDREKLFFGSGTQLSVL.

The genes are TRBV7-9 and TRBJ2-7; absent DNA, TCRdb's TRBD1 call cannot be checked. CDR1 SEHNR and CDR2 FQNEAQ come from the germline V gene (reference sequence). The CDR3 contains 16 residues. The CDR3 here is CASSSSMGQESYEQYF.

CDR3 protein: CASRLGGGTGELFF. The V call is TRBV12-3 or TRBV12-4, the J call TRBJ2-2; the TCRdb D gene call, TRBD1, has no DNA to confirm it. This CDR3 comprises 14 residues.

The chain links TRBV12-3 or TRBV12-4 to TRBJ2-3; TCRdb gives TRBD1 as the D gene, but with no DNA this cannot be confirmed. This CDR3 has 17 amino acids. The CDR3 sequence is CASSHRTDRPSTDTQYF.

The chain has TRBV13 and TRBJ2-7; as DNA is missing, the TRBD1 call by TCRdb cannot be tested. Per the germline V gene, CDR1 is PRHDT and CDR2 is FYEKMQ (reference sequence). The CDR3 is 14 residues long. The CDR3 reads CASSSLDRAYEQYF.